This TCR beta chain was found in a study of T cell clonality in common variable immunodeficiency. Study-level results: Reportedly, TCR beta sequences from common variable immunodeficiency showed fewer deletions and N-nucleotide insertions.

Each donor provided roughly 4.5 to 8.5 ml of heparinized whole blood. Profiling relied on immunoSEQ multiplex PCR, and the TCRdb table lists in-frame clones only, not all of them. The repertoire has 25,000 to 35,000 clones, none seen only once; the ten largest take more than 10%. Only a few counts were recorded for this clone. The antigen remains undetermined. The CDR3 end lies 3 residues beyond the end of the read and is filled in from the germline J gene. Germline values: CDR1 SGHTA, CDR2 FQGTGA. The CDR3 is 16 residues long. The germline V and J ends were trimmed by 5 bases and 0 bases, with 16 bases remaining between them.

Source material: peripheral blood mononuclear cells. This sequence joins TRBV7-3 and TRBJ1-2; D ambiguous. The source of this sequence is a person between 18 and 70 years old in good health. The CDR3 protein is CASSRGPASSNYGYTF. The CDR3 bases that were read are TGTGCCAGCAGCAGAGGGCCAGCCTCCTCTAACTATGGC.